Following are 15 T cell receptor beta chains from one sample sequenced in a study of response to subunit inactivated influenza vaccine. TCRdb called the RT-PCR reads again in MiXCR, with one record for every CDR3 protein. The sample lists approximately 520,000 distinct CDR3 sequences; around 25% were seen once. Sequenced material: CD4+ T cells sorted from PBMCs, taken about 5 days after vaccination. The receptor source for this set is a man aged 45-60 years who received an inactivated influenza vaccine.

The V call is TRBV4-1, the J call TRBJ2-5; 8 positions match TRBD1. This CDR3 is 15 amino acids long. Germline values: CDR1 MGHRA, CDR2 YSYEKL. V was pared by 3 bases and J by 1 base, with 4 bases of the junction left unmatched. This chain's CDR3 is CASSQQTGVQETQYF. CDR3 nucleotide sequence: TGCGCCAGCAGCCAGCAGACAGGGGTCCAAGAGACCCAGTACTTC.

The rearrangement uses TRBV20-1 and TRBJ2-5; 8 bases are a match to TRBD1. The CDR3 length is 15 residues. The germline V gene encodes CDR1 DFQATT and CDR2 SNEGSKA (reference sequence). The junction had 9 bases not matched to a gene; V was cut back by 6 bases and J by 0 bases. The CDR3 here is CSARQGSLYQETQYF. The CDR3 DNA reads TGCAGTGCACGACAGGGGTCCCTGTACCAAGAGACCCAGTACTTC.

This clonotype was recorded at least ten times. The CDR3 nucleotides are TGTGCCAGCACCACGGCGGGGTCTACACGGGAGCAGTTCTTC. Translated, it gives CASTTAGSTREQFF. V and J are TRBV28 and TRBJ2-1, with D possibly TRBD2 on 6 matching bases. CDR3 length equals 14 residues. Per germline, CDR1 MDHEN and CDR2 SYDVKM. Between the trimmed V and J ends, which lost 7 bases and 10 bases, there was a span of 20 bases.

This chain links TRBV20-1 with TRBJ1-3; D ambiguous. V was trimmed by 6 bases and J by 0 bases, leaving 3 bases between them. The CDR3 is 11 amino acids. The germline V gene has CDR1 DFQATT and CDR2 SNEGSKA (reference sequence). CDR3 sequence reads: CSAFSGNTIYF. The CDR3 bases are TGCAGTGCCTTCTCTGGAAACACCATATATTTT.

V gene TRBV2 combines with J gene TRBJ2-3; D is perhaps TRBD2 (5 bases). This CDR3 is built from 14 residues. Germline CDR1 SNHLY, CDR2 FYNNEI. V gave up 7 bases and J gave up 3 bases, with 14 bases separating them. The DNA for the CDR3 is TGTGCCAGCACCTGGGTAGCGTCGACAGATACGCAGTATTTT. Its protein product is CASTWVASTDTQYF.

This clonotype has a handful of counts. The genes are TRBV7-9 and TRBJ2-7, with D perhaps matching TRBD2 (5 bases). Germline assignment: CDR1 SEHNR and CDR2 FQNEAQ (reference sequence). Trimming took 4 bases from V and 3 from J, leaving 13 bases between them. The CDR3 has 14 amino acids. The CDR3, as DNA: TGTGCCAGCAGCTCCCGGGGTAGCGACTACGAGCAGTACTTC. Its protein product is CASSSRGSDYEQYF. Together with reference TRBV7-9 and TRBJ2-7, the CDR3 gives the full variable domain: DTGVSQNPRHKITKRGQNVTFRCDPISEHNRLYWYRQTLGQGPEFLTYFQNEAQLEKSRLLSDRFSAERPKGSFSTLEIQRTEQGDSAMYLCASSSRGSDYEQYFGPGTRLTVT.

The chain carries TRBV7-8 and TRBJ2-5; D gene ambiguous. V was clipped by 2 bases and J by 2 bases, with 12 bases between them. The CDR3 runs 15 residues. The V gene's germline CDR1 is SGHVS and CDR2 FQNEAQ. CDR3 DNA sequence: TGTGCCAGCAGCTTATCTCATCGGCAGCAAGAGACCCAGTACTTC. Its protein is CASSLSHRQQETQYF.

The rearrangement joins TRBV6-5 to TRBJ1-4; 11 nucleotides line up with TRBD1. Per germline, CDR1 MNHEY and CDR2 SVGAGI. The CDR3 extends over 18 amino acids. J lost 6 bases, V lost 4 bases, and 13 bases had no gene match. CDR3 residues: CASSSRPGTGGEHEKLFF. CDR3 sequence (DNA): TGTGCCAGCAGTTCCCGACCAGGGACAGGGGGTGAACATGAAAAACTGTTTTTT.

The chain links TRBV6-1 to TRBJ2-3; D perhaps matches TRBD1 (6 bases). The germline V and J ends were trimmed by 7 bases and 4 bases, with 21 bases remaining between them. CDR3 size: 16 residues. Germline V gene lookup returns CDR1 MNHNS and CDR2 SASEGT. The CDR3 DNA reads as TGTGCCAGCAATCCCTCCCCCGCAGGGGCCCCAGATACGCAGTATTTT. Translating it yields CASNPSPAGAPDTQYF.

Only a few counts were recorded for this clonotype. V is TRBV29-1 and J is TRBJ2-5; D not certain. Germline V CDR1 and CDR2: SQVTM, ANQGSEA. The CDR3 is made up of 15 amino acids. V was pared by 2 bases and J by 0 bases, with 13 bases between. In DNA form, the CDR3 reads TGCAGCGTTGAAATTCGAGACATATACCAAGAGACCCAGTACTTC. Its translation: CSVEIRDIYQETQYF.

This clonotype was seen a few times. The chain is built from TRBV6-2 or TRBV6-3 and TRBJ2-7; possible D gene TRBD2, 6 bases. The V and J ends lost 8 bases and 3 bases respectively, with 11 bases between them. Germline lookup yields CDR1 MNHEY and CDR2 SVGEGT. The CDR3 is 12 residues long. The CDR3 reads CASGRGNYEQYF. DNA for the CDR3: TGTGCCAGCGGGCGGGGAAACTACGAGCAGTACTTC.

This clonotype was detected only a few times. The CDR3, as DNA: TGCAGCGTTGCCTCGGGGTCAGCTTCATACAATGAGCAGTTCTTC. Translation gives CSVASGSASYNEQFF. The V and J genes are TRBV29-1 and TRBJ2-1; D is possibly TRBD2 (5 bases). The CDR3 length is 15 residues. V lost 4 bases and J 4 bases, leaving 17 bases between the germline ends. Germline loops: CDR1 SQVTM, CDR2 ANQGSEA.

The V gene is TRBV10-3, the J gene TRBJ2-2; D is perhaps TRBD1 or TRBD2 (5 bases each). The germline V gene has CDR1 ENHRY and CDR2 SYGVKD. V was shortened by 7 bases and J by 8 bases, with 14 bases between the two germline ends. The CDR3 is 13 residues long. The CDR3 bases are TGTGCCATCACGGGGACCTATGGTGGGGAGCTGTTTTTT. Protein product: CAITGTYGGELFF.

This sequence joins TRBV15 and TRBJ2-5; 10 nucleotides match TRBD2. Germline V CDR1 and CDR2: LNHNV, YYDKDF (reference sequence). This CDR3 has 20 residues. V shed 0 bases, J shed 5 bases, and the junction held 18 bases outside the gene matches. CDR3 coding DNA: TGTGCCACCAGCAGAGATAGGGGGGCTAGCGGGAGACCGGCACTCGAGACCCAGTACTTC. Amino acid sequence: CATSRDRGASGRPALETQYF.

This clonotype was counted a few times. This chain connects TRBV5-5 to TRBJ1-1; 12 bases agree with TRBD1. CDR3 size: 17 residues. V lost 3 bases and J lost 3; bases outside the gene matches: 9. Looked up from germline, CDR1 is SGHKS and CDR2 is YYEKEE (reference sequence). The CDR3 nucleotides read TGTGCCAGCAGCTGGTCCGGGACAGGGGGCGTGTACACTGAAGCTTTCTTT. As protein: CASSWSGTGGVYTEAFF.